This TCR beta chain was documented in a study of shared clonotypes between healthy human individuals. Study-wide results and limits: Since donors were few, the genetic and exposure-history diversity represented was limited. Among donors, the sharing of clonotypes was expected to be influenced by sequencing depth. Apart from blood, nothing was sampled; tissue repertoires likely differ.

The table came from immunoSEQ multiplex PCR; TCRdb's copy has only in-frame clones and leaves some out. The sample holds around 480,000 clones, about 75% seen once. Details on this clone: Its antigen is still unknown.

The ends lost 3 bases at V and 4 bases at J; junction bases unmatched: 11. Germline CDR1 is MNHNS and CDR2 is SASEGT. This CDR3 contains 17 residues. The receptor was derived from a woman in her thirties or forties in good health. Some clones in this sample may be carry-over from other donors' samples. V usage is TRBV6-1 and J usage is TRBJ2-1, with 8 bases lining up with TRBD1. The sample was PBMCs. The CDR3 reads CASSETGAVPPYNEQFF. The DNA for the CDR3 is TGTGCCAGCAGTGAGACAGGGGCTGTTCCCCCTTACAATGAGCAGTTCTTC.